These 29 T cell receptor beta chains were all obtained from the same sample, sequenced in a study of blood T cell repertoires in COVID-19. TCRdb's copy holds only in-frame clones and misses some; the assay was immunoSEQ multiplex PCR. The data hold 60,000 to 80,000 clones, with around 88% observed a single time. What was sequenced was peripheral blood. These receptor sequences come from a man aged 55 to 70 with acute or convalescent COVID-19.

The V call is TRBV5-6, the J call TRBJ2-5; the match to TRBD2 covers 12 bases. CDR1 and CDR2 (germline): SGHDT, YYEEEE. The V and J ends lost 4 bases and 0 bases, in that order; junction bases with no gene match: 7. There are 17 residues in the CDR3. The CDR3 region has the DNA TGTGCCAGCAGCGCTAGCGGGAGGGCCTTCTACCAAGAGACCCAGTACTTC. It translates to CASSASGRAFYQETQYF.

The gene calls are TRBV27 and TRBJ1-4; possibly TRBD1 for D (6 bases). Germline V gene sequence: CDR1 MNHEY, CDR2 SMNVEV (reference sequence). This CDR3 is 14 amino acids long. V lost 2 bases to trimming and J lost 8 bases, with 12 bases between them. In nucleotides, the CDR3 is TGTGCCAGCAGTTTAAGCGGACAGAACGAAAAACTGTTTTTT. Residues: CASSLSGQNEKLFF. The whole variable domain, remainder taken from reference TRBV27 and TRBJ1-4, is EAQVTQNPRYLITVTGKKLTVTCSQNMNHEYMSWYRQDPGLGLRQIYYSMNVEVTDKGDVPEGYKVSRKEKRNFPLILESPSPNQTSLYFCASSLSGQNEKLFFGSGTQLSVL.

The CDR3, as DNA: TGTGCCACCAGTAGAAGCAGCAATCAGCCCCAGCATTTT. Protein product: CATSRSSNQPQHF. The gene calls are TRBV24-1 and TRBJ1-5, with D unclear. The germline CDR1 and CDR2 sequences are KGHDR and SFDVKD. The CDR3 sequence is 13 residues long. V was cut by 6 bases and J by 1 base, with 6 bases left in between.

The chain carries TRBV19 and TRBJ2-3; D unresolved. The germline gives CDR1 LNHDA, CDR2 SQIVND (reference sequence). V lost 3 bases to trimming and J lost 6 bases, with 22 bases between them. This CDR3 spans 17 amino acids. This CDR3 is CASSMKSVRLTRDTQYF. CDR3 sequence (DNA): TGTGCCAGTAGTATGAAGAGTGTCAGACTTACAAGGGATACGCAGTATTTT.

The gene calls are TRBV5-4 and TRBJ2-1; D remains ambiguous. The CDR3 has 13 amino acids. The germline CDR1 and CDR2 sequences are SGHNT and YYREEE (reference sequence). Trimming removed 2 bases from V and 7 bases from J, with 10 bases in between. CDR3 bases: TGTGCCAGCAGCTTAGGAGAGGCAAATGAGCAGTTCTTC. Translated: CASSLGEANEQFF. Combining the CDR3 with reference TRBV5-4 and TRBJ2-1 gives the whole variable domain ETGVTQSPTHLIKTRGQQVTLRCSSQSGHNTVSWYQQALGQGPQFIFQYYREEENGRGNFPPRFSGLQFPNYSSELNVNALELDDSALYLCASSLGEANEQFFGPGTRLTVL.

The chain is built from TRBV5-1 and TRBJ1-1; perhaps TRBD1 as D (6 bases). This CDR3 spans 17 amino acids. CDR1 is SGHRS and CDR2 is YFSETQ in the germline V gene. V shed 1 base and J shed 0 bases, with 16 bases lying between them. CDR3 nucleotides: TGCGCCAGCAGCTTGACCGAGAGGACAGCGATGAACACTGAAGCTTTCTTT. Its translation is CASSLTERTAMNTEAFF.

The rearrangement joins TRBV27 to TRBJ2-3; D is unresolved. The CDR3 spans 14 residues. Per the germline V gene, CDR1 is MNHEY and CDR2 is SMNVEV (reference sequence). The V and J ends lost 2 bases and 3 bases respectively, with 9 bases between them. CDR3 in amino acids: CASSLAVVTDTQYF. Written as DNA, the CDR3 is TGTGCCAGCAGTTTAGCGGTGGTGACAGATACGCAGTATTTT.

This sequence joins TRBV7-6 and TRBJ2-7; 15 bases are shared with TRBD2. J lost 0 bases, V lost 4 bases, and 4 bases had no gene match. The germline V gene has CDR1 SGHVS and CDR2 FNYEAQ. CDR3 length: 17 residues. Here the CDR3 reads CASSSGLAGGFSYEQYF. The CDR3 coding sequence is TGTGCCAGCAGCTCGGGACTAGCGGGAGGCTTCTCCTACGAGCAGTACTTC.

This sequence joins TRBV18 and TRBJ1-5; TRBD1 matches 8 bases. V trimming: 6 bases; J trimming: 4 bases; junction bases outside the gene matches: 5. CDR3 length: 14 amino acids. In germline, CDR1 is KGHSH, CDR2 LQKENI. The CDR3 sequence: CASSGTGPNQPQHF. CDR3 nucleotides: TGTGCCAGCTCCGGGACAGGACCTAATCAGCCCCAGCATTTT.

This clone was seen a few times. This rearrangement joins TRBV6-6 to TRBJ1-4; 7 bases map to TRBD1. V gave up 6 bases and J gave up 4 bases; unmatched junction bases: 8. Germline loops: CDR1 MNHNY, CDR2 SVGAGI (reference sequence). The CDR3 has 15 residues. The CDR3 is CASSRQGQHNEKLFF. In DNA, the CDR3 is TGTGCCAGCAGCCGACAGGGACAGCATAATGAAAAACTGTTTTTT.

The rearrangement uses TRBV18 and TRBJ1-4, with 7 bases lining up with TRBD1. Unmatched junction bases numbered 5, after V lost 4 bases and J lost 0 bases. CDR3 length: 16 residues. CDR1 and CDR2 (germline): KGHSH, LQKENI. CDR3 in DNA: TGTGCCAGCTCACGCGGACAGGTTGCAACTAATGAAAAACTGTTTTTT. The encoded protein is CASSRGQVATNEKLFF.

The rearrangement uses TRBV10-3 and TRBJ1-3, with D maybe TRBD1 (6 bases). V gave up 6 bases and J gave up 2 bases, with 8 bases separating them. In germline, CDR1 is ENHRY, CDR2 SYGVKD. The CDR3 has 13 residues. The CDR3 spells CAIRQGTGNTIYF. CDR3 nucleotides: TGTGCCATCAGACAGGGAACTGGAAACACCATATATTTT.

CDR3 amino acids: CASSQVGTPSYNEQFF. The CDR3 DNA reads TGTGCCAGCAGCCAAGTTGGGACTCCATCCTACAATGAGCAGTTCTTC. The rearrangement links TRBV4-2 to TRBJ2-1, with a tentative D call TRBD2 (6 bases). V was pared by 1 base and J by 1 base, with 11 bases between. CDR1 is LGHNA and CDR2 is YNFKEQ in the germline V gene. The CDR3 runs 16 residues.

In its sample, this clone was seen once. CDR3 sequence reads: CASRTREGEKLFF. CDR3 nucleotides: TGTGCCAGCAGGACTCGGGAGGGTGAAAAACTGTTTTTT. The chain uses TRBV6-6 and TRBJ1-4; D is uncertain. The CDR3 sequence is 13 residues long. V lost 6 bases to trimming and J lost 7 bases, with 12 bases between them. Germline V lookup: CDR1 MNHNY, CDR2 SVGAGI (reference sequence).

V is TRBV6-5 and J is TRBJ1-2, with no clear D. The CDR3 extends over 14 amino acids. Per germline, CDR1 MNHEY and CDR2 SVGAGI. Trimming took off 11 bases at V and 4 bases at J, with 20 bases between the two ends. The CDR3 protein is CAGDDPLGFYGYTF. Here the CDR3 DNA reads TGTGCCGGTGACGACCCCCTCGGGTTCTATGGCTACACCTTC.

The chain is built from TRBV6-6 and TRBJ1-2, with D unresolved. The ends were cut back, 4 bases at V and 5 bases at J, with 11 bases in the middle. This CDR3 has 13 amino acids. The germline V gene encodes CDR1 MNHNY and CDR2 SVGAGI (reference sequence). CDR3 loop: CASSLQAPYGYTF. The CDR3 DNA reads as TGTGCCAGCAGTTTGCAGGCGCCATATGGCTACACCTTC.

This chain joins TRBV2 and TRBJ2-4; possibly TRBD1 for D (5 bases). CDR1 and CDR2 (germline): SNHLY, FYNNEI. The CDR3 has 14 residues. Trimming removed 2 bases at V and 5 bases at J, with 10 bases between. The CDR3 nucleotides are TGTGCCAGCAGTGAAAGGGGATTGGAAAACATTCAGTACTTC. The encoded protein is CASSERGLENIQYF. The full variable domain, its missing parts supplied by reference TRBV2 and TRBJ2-4, is EPEVTQTPSHQVTQMGQEVILRCVPISNHLYFYWYRQILGQKVEFLVSFYNNEISEKSEIFDDQFSVERPDGSNFTLKIRSTKLEDSAMYFCASSERGLENIQYFGAGTRLSVL.

This clone appeared a single time. The chain has TRBV6-4 and TRBJ1-1; D gene ambiguous. The CDR3 is 11 amino acids. From germline, CDR1 is MRHNA and CDR2 SNTAGT. Trimming removed 8 bases from V and 1 base from J, with 5 bases in between. CDR3: CASGRNTEAFF. Written as DNA, the CDR3 is TGTGCCAGCGGGAGGAACACTGAAGCTTTCTTT.

The rearrangement joins TRBV2 to TRBJ1-2; D ambiguous. Trimming took off 4 bases at V and 1 base at J, with 4 bases between the two ends. The CDR3 consists of 12 residues. Germline lookup yields CDR1 SNHLY and CDR2 FYNNEI. The CDR3 DNA reads TGTGCCAGCAGTGGGAGTAACTATGGCTACACCTTC. Its protein product is CASSGSNYGYTF.

The chain's CDR3 is CASSLGISSYEQYF. The CDR3 bases are TGTGCCAGCAGCTTAGGCATCAGCTCCTACGAGCAGTACTTC. The chain joins TRBV7-2 to TRBJ2-7; D remains unclear. Germline V gene data show CDR1 as SGHTA and CDR2 as FQGNSA. CDR3 length: 14 residues. The ends were cut back, 1 base at V and 0 bases at J, with 7 bases in the middle.

The rearrangement links TRBV27 to TRBJ2-5; D is perhaps TRBD1 (5 bases). CDR1 and CDR2 from the germline V gene are MNHEY and SMNVEV (reference sequence). Trimming cost V 5 bases and J 5 bases, with 18 bases left between them. The CDR3 contains 15 residues. The CDR3 reads CASSPKGVRAETQYF. CDR3 bases: TGTGCCAGCAGTCCGAAGGGCGTCAGGGCGGAGACCCAGTACTTC.

Only one count was recorded for this clone. V gene TRBV19 combines with J gene TRBJ2-7; possible D gene TRBD1, 5 bases. Trimming shortened V by 7 bases and J by 7 bases, and 17 bases separated the two germline ends. The CDR3 consists of 13 residues. Germline V lookup: CDR1 LNHDA, CDR2 SQIVND (reference sequence). The CDR3 bases are TGTGCCAGTAAAGACAAAGCCGACAGAGAGCAGTACTTC. This sequence encodes CASKDKADREQYF.

The chain has TRBV12-5 and TRBJ1-3, with D hard to call. The CDR3 has 17 amino acids. V was shortened by 3 bases and J by 7 bases, with 22 bases between the two germline ends. Germline lookup yields CDR1 LGHNT and CDR2 FRNRAP. CDR3 coding DNA: TGTGCTAGTGGTTTCGGGTTGGGAGCGAGGGCCGTGAACACCATATATTTT. This gives the protein CASGFGLGARAVNTIYF.

This sequence joins TRBV19 and TRBJ2-1; 7 nucleotides line up with TRBD2. The CDR3 has 14 residues. Germline V lookup: CDR1 LNHDA, CDR2 SQIVND (reference sequence). With V trimmed by 2 bases and J by 7 bases, 5 bases remained unmatched. The CDR3 DNA is TGTGCCAGTAGTATAAGTTGGGGGGGGAATGAGCAGTTCTTC. Amino acids: CASSISWGGNEQFF.

The chain links TRBV10-3 to TRBJ2-3; 7 bases align to TRBD1. The germline gives CDR1 ENHRY, CDR2 SYGVKD. The ends lost 3 bases at V and 2 bases at J; junction bases unmatched: 5. The CDR3 is 15 amino acids. The CDR3 region is CAISELGQVTDTQYF. The CDR3 DNA follows: TGTGCCATCAGTGAATTAGGACAGGTCACAGATACGCAGTATTTT.

The gene calls are TRBV6-5 and TRBJ2-7, with 7 bases aligning to TRBD1. The trim removed 2 bases at V and 5 bases at J, leaving 12 bases unmatched. The CDR3 totals 16 residues. Germline CDR1 and CDR2: MNHEY and SVGAGI. The CDR3 DNA is TGTGCCAGCAGTTACCGGATTTTTGGGACAGCCGACGAGCAGTACTTC. It yields the protein CASSYRIFGTADEQYF.

The chain couples TRBV18 to TRBJ2-3; 7 nucleotides match TRBD2. V was clipped by 2 bases and J by 0 bases; unmatched bases: 14. Germline V gene lookup returns CDR1 KGHSH and CDR2 LQKENI. The CDR3 has 19 residues. The CDR3 DNA follows: TGTGCCAGCTCACCATACGCTCGGCGAGCGGGGACTAGCACAGATACGCAGTATTTT. Translated, it gives CASSPYARRAGTSTDTQYF.

The chain couples TRBV5-1 to TRBJ2-3; a possible D gene is TRBD2 (6 bases). V dropped 0 bases and J dropped 1 base, with 9 bases sitting between them. CDR3 length equals 15 residues. Germline CDR1 and CDR2: SGHRS and YFSETQ. Written as DNA, the CDR3 is TGCGCCAGCAGCTTGGGCGGCGGGGGCACAGATACGCAGTATTTT. This encodes CASSLGGGGTDTQYF.

The chain links TRBV2 to TRBJ1-4; no firm D call. V gave up 7 bases and J gave up 5 bases, with 17 bases separating them. Looked up from germline, CDR1 is SNHLY and CDR2 is FYNNEI. This CDR3 contains 15 residues. The CDR3 DNA follows: TGTGCCAGCAACGACCGGCCGGGGAGCAATGAAAAACTGTTTTTT. It specifies CASNDRPGSNEKLFF.